The rows below give T cell receptor beta chains drawn from one sample of a study of cytomegalovirus exposure and HLA in healthy donors. Sequenced by immunoSEQ multiplex PCR; TCRdb stores in-frame clones only, minus some. The repertoire holds about 200,000 clones, with approximately 85% as singletons. Specimen: PBMCs. The receptors come from a girl aged 5-17 years in good health and CMV-seropositive. CDR3s include the opening cysteine and the closing phenylalanine or tryptophan. The D gene is left open where the match is weak. Clone size is stated in some rows and not others, as once, few, many or a class when expanded.

TRBJ2-7 | TRBD1 | TRBV7-6 | NA | TGTGCCAGCAGCAGCGGGACAGGGGGCTCCTACGAGCAGTACTTC | CASSSGTGGSYEQYF
TRBJ1-1 | NA | TRBV19 | NA | TGTGCCAGTAGCCGGGCCTTAGGGGGATTGGTGACTGAAGCTTTCTTT | CASSRALGGLVTEAFF
TRBJ1-1 | NA | TRBV7-9 | NA | TGTGCCAGCAGTGGCAGGGTGGGCACTGAAGCTTTCTTT | CASSGRVGTEAFF
TRBJ1-5 | NA | TRBV9 | NA | TGTGCCAGCAGCGTAGACCCCGGAGGCAATCAGCCCCAGCATTTT | CASSVDPGGNQPQHF
TRBJ2-3 | NA | TRBV10-1 | NA | TGCGCCAGCAGTGATTATGATACGCAGTATTTT | CASSDYDTQYF
TRBJ1-6 | NA | TRBV11-2 | few | TGTGCCAGCAGCTTCGGAGCCTCTAAAAATTCACCCCTCCACTTT | CASSFGASKNSPLHF
TRBJ2-1 | TRBD2 | TRBV15 | NA | TGTGCCACCAGCAGGACTAGCGGGGGGCTTGGTGAGCAGTTCTTC | CATSRTSGGLGEQFF
TRBJ2-7 | TRBD2 | TRBV15 | NA | TGTGCCACCAGCAGAGAAGGACTAGCCGAGTACGAGCAGTACTTC | CATSREGLAEYEQYF
TRBJ2-1 | NA | TRBV7-2 | once | TGTGCCAGCAGCTCGATGACTGGCGGGGTCTTGGATGAGCAGTTCTTC | CASSSMTGGVLDEQFF
TRBJ1-4 | NA | TRBV28 | NA | TGTGCCAGCAGTATCCCGAGTGGGGCATTTAATGAAAAACTGTTTTTT | CASSIPSGAFNEKLFF
TRBJ2-1 | TRBD2 | TRBV7-8 | NA | TGTGCCAGCAGCTTAGTCGGGGGGAGTGAGCAGTTCTTC | CASSLVGGSEQFF
TRBJ1-1 | NA | TRBV4-1 | NA | TGCGCCAGCAGCCAAGATGGGACATTAAACACTGAAGCTTTCTTT | CASSQDGTLNTEAFF
TRBJ1-3 | NA | TRBV18 | NA | TGTGCCAGCTCACGCAGGTTTTCACTCTCTGGAAACACCATATATTTT | CASSRRFSLSGNTIYF
TRBJ2-5 | NA | TRBV13 | NA | TGTGCCAGCAGCTTAAATCGGAGGTTAGAGACCCAGTACTTC | CASSLNRRLETQYF
TRBJ2-5 | TRBD2 | TRBV9 | NA | TGTGCCAGCAGCGCCGGGACTAGCGGGGGGCAAGAGACCCAGTACTTC | CASSAGTSGGQETQYF
TRBJ2-3 | NA | TRBV11-2 | few | TGTGCCAGCGGATCGGGACTGAGCACAGATACGCAGTATTTT | CASGSGLSTDTQYF
TRBJ2-1 | TRBD2 | TRBV19 | NA | TGTGCCAGTAGACGTACTAGCGTCGATAAAGGCTATGAGCAGTTCTTC | CASRRTSVDKGYEQFF
TRBJ2-3 | NA | TRBV6-1 | NA | TGTGCCAGCCAGAACCCCGCATTCGATGTGCAGTATTTT | CASQNPAFDVQYF
TRBJ2-1 | TRBD2 | TRBV7-2 | NA | TGTGCCAGCAGCTCGACTAGCGCGACCTACAATGAGCAGTTCTTC | CASSSTSATYNEQFF
TRBJ2-6 | TRBD1 | TRBV2 | NA | TGTGCCGCCTCAGGGGGCTCCCTCGGGGCCAACGTCCTGACTTTC | CAASGGSLGANVLTF
TRBJ2-5 | TRBD2 | TRBV7-2 | NA | TGTGCCAGCAGCCTGACTCTCAGCGGGGGGCAAGAGACCCAGTACTTC | CASSLTLSGGQETQYF
TRBJ1-3 | NA | TRBV12-2 | NA | TGTGCAAGTCGCTCACAACGTAGGTCTGGGGAGGGCTCTGGAAACACCATATATTTT | CASRSQRRSGEGSGNTIYF
TRBJ1-2 | TRBD1 | TRBV6-1 | NA | TGTGCCAGCAGTGAATGGGGACAGAGCTATGGCTACACCTTC | CASSEWGQSYGYTF